Presented here are 7 T cell receptor beta chains from one specimen sequenced in a study of blood T cell repertoires in COVID-19. Measured with immunoSEQ multiplex PCR; TCRdb has only the in-frame clones, and not every one. The repertoire holds a few hundred thousand clones, with over 80% as singletons. What was sequenced was PBMCs or T cells enriched from blood (not recorded which). The receptors were sampled from a woman aged 35 to 49 who had recovered from COVID-19.

The V and J genes are TRBV19 and TRBJ1-1; D unresolved. Germline V gene sequence: CDR1 LNHDA, CDR2 SQIVND (reference sequence). The CDR3 extends over 16 amino acids. Trimming left V 3 bases short and J 0 bases short, with 14 bases between. CDR3 sequence reads: CASSMSRFHMNTEAFF. The CDR3 DNA reads TGTGCCAGTAGTATGAGCAGGTTTCACATGAACACTGAAGCTTTCTTT.

This sequence joins TRBV6-5 and TRBJ2-7, with 9 nucleotides matching TRBD1. CDR3 size: 12 residues. The germline V gene encodes CDR1 MNHEY and CDR2 SVGAGI. Germline trimming cut 6 bases from V and 7 bases from J; bases unmatched to any gene: 4. The CDR3 spells CASRTGGREQYF. As DNA, the CDR3 is TGTGCCAGCAGGACAGGGGGACGGGAGCAGTACTTC.

The chain employs TRBV24-1 and TRBJ2-2, with TRBD1 matching over 8 bases. Germline V gene data show CDR1 as KGHDR and CDR2 as SFDVKD. V was pared by 0 bases and J by 6 bases, with 5 bases of the junction left unmatched. The CDR3 sequence is 16 residues long. The CDR3 region is CATSDLGVTGAGELFF. The CDR3 region has the DNA TGTGCCACCAGTGATTTGGGGGTGACAGGGGCCGGGGAGCTGTTTTTT.

The CDR3 protein is CASSQGFRGYAEQYV. CDR3 sequence (DNA): TGTGCCAGCAGCCAAGGGTTCAGGGGTTATGCCGAGCAGTACGTC. The chain has TRBV3-1 (or the pseudogene TRBV3-2) and TRBJ2-7; D perhaps matches TRBD1 (6 bases). The CDR3 length is 15 residues. The V and J ends lost 1 base and 6 bases respectively, with 16 bases between them. The germline V gene encodes CDR1 LGHDT and CDR2 YNNKEL (reference sequence).

The chain carries TRBV27 and TRBJ1-1; 8 nucleotides line up with TRBD1. CDR1 MNHEY and CDR2 SMNVEV come from the germline V gene (reference sequence). The length of the CDR3 is 17 residues. V lost 7 bases and J lost 4; bases outside the gene matches: 17. Written as DNA, the CDR3 is TGTGCCAGCACCAAGGGGGAAATGTGGGACAGGCCCACTGAAGCTTTCTTT. Amino acid sequence: CASTKGEMWDRPTEAFF.

This chain joins TRBV27 and TRBJ2-7; D is possibly TRBD2 (6 bases). CDR1 and CDR2 from the germline V gene are MNHEY and SMNVEV (reference sequence). The CDR3 is made up of 13 amino acids. Trimming stripped 7 bases from V and 0 bases from J, with 10 bases between. The CDR3 loop reads CASKTGLSYEQYF. CDR3 nucleotide sequence: TGTGCCAGCAAAACGGGACTCTCCTACGAGCAGTACTTC.

This clone showed up just a few times. The chain links TRBV3-1 (or the pseudogene TRBV3-2) to TRBJ1-2, with 7 nucleotides matching TRBD1. Losses at the gene ends were 0 bases for V and 7 bases for J; bases not matched to a gene: 2. Germline V gene lookup returns CDR1 LGHDT and CDR2 YNNKEL (reference sequence). The CDR3 extends over 13 amino acids. CDR3 nucleotides: TGTGCCAGCAGCCAAGATAACAGGGGTGGCTACACCTTC. Translation gives CASSQDNRGGYTF.